In its sample, the clone carrying this T cell receptor (beta chain) was seen a few times. The data were obtained in a study of identical twins. This CDR3 has 15 residues. Germline CDR1 is SGHTA and CDR2 is FQGNSA. Trimming cost V 5 bases and J 10 bases, with 20 bases left between them. TCRdb recomputed calls from the 5' RACE reads with MiXCR, one row per CDR3 protein. Here the sample spans 640,000 or so distinct CDR3 sequences, around 5.7% being singletons. The rearrangement uses TRBV7-2 and TRBJ1-4, with no clear D. Source material: naive T cells sorted from blood. The TCR originated in a young man in good health. CDR3 nucleotide sequence: TGTGCCAGCAGCGCACAGTCGTCGGGGAGAGGAAAACTGTTTTTT. This gives the protein CASSAQSSGRGKLFF.